These 3 T cell receptor beta chains were sequenced from one sample in a study of blood T cell repertoires in COVID-19. Here immunoSEQ multiplex PCR was the method, and the copy in TCRdb shows in-frame clones only, minus some. The sample includes about 12,000 clones, roughly four fifths of them seen just once. Specimen: peripheral blood. These receptors all stem from a woman in her fifties or sixties with acute or convalescent COVID-19.

The chain recombines TRBV30 with TRBJ2-2; TRBD2 agrees at 12 bases. Germline V lookup: CDR1 GTSNPN, CDR2 SVGIG (reference sequence). J lost 0 bases, V lost 3 bases, and 2 bases had no gene match. The CDR3 has 16 amino acids. Here the CDR3 reads CAWSGLAGTNTGELFF. DNA of the CDR3: TGTGCCTGGAGCGGACTAGCGGGGACGAACACCGGGGAGCTGTTTTTT.

The chain has TRBV3-1 (or the pseudogene TRBV3-2) and TRBJ1-2; D might be TRBD1 (5 bases). The germline CDR1 and CDR2 sequences are LGHDT and YNNKEL (reference sequence). The CDR3 contains 11 residues. Between the trimmed V and J ends, which lost 3 bases and 6 bases, there was a span of 5 bases. CDR3 bases: TGTGCCAGCAGCCACAGGGATGGCTACACCTTC. Its translation is CASSHRDGYTF.

V is TRBV7-9 and J is TRBJ1-1; D is unresolved. Germline CDR1 SEHNR, CDR2 FQNEAQ (reference sequence). This CDR3 is built from 12 residues. Between the trimmed V and J ends, which lost 2 bases and 8 bases, there was a span of 9 bases. CDR3 loop: CASSLRSVEAFF. CDR3 bases: TGTGCCAGCAGCTTACGCTCAGTCGAAGCTTTCTTT.